The 3 T cell receptor beta chains below all came from one sample that was sequenced in a study of blood T cell repertoires in COVID-19. Sequencing used immunoSEQ multiplex PCR; TCRdb keeps in-frame clones, though not all of them. The table lists 410,000 or so clones, 70% to 90% of them singletons. The sample taken for sequencing was peripheral blood. Receptors were obtained from a woman between 35 and 50 years old with COVID-19, enrolled during active disease.

This clone was detected a few times. CDR3 amino acids: CASSVTGSTGNTIYF. In DNA, the CDR3 is TGTGCCAGCAGCGTCACAGGCTCCACTGGAAACACCATATATTTT. V gene TRBV5-6 combines with J gene TRBJ1-3; perhaps TRBD1 as D (5 bases). Trimming took 4 bases from V and 2 from J, leaving 13 bases between them. The CDR3 extends over 15 amino acids. Germline-derived CDR1 and CDR2 are SGHDT and YYEEEE. Together with reference TRBV5-6 and TRBJ1-3, the CDR3 gives the full variable domain: DAGVTQSPTHLIKTRGQQVTLRCSPKSGHDTVSWYQQALGQGPQFIFQYYEEEERQRGNFPDRFSGHQFPNYSSELNVNALLLGDSALYLCASSVTGSTGNTIYFGEGSWLTVV.

The chain uses TRBV5-4 and TRBJ1-1; no firm D call. V lost 3 bases, J lost 0 bases, and 6 bases lay in between. The CDR3 is 13 amino acids. Germline-derived CDR1 and CDR2 are SGHNT and YYREEE (reference sequence). DNA of the CDR3: TGTGCCAGCAGCTCTTCAGTGAACACTGAAGCTTTCTTT. Translating it yields CASSSSVNTEAFF.

This clone came up many times. The chain is built from TRBV9 and TRBJ1-4; the D is unclear. This CDR3 is built from 15 residues. V lost 0 bases and J 5 bases, leaving 11 bases between the germline ends. The germline V gene has CDR1 SGDLS and CDR2 YYNGEE. This chain's CDR3 is CASSVAPGINEKLFF. In DNA form, the CDR3 reads TGTGCCAGCAGCGTAGCGCCAGGCATAAATGAAAAACTGTTTTTT. The full variable domain, with the rest looked up from reference TRBV9 and TRBJ1-4, is DSGVTQTPKHLITATGQRVTLRCSPRSGDLSVYWYQQSLDQGLQFLIQYYNGEERAKGNILERFSAQQFPDLHSELNLSSLELGDSALYFCASSVAPGINEKLFFGSGTQLSVL.